Following are 4 T cell receptor beta chains from one sample sequenced in a study of T cell changes during pregnancy in multiple sclerosis. Clones were read by immunoSEQ multiplex PCR, and TCRdb kept only the in-frame ones, dropping some. The repertoire holds tens of thousands of clones, with approximately 94% as singletons. Specimen: CD8+ T cells from peripheral blood mononuclear cells, collected before pregnancy. The source is a female donor with multiple sclerosis, enrolled in a pregnancy study.

V gene TRBV15 combines with J gene TRBJ1-3; D call uncertain. The V and J ends lost 3 bases and 0 bases respectively, with 15 bases between them. The CDR3 loop spans 17 amino acids. Germline V gene lookup returns CDR1 LNHNV and CDR2 YYDKDF (reference sequence). CDR3 bases: TGTGCCACCAGCAGGTCTTCCACAGTCTTCTCTGGAAACACCATATATTTT. Amino acids: CATSRSSTVFSGNTIYF. Filled out from reference TRBV15 and TRBJ1-3, the complete variable domain reads DAMVIQNPRYQVTQFGKPVTLSCSQTLNHNVMYWYQQKSSQAPKLLFHYYDKDFNNEADTPDNFQSRRPNTSFCFLDIRSPGLGDTAMYLCATSRSSTVFSGNTIYFGEGSWLTVV.

CDR3 residues: CASSQALQTNTEAFF. CDR3 DNA: TGCGCCAGCAGCCAAGCACTTCAGACAAACACTGAAGCTTTCTTT. The chain carries TRBV4-1 and TRBJ1-1; unclear D gene. The V and J ends lost 1 base and 2 bases respectively, with 11 bases between them. The CDR3 is 15 residues long. Germline values: CDR1 MGHRA, CDR2 YSYEKL.

The chain couples TRBV28 to TRBJ1-1, with 11 bases fitting TRBD1. The ends lost 4 bases at V and 3 bases at J; junction bases unmatched: 10. The CDR3 consists of 17 residues. Germline V CDR1 and CDR2: MDHEN, SYDVKM. For the CDR3, the DNA is TGTGCCAGCAGTTCGACGGGACAGGGGGAAGTGGACACTGAAGCTTTCTTT. It yields the protein CASSSTGQGEVDTEAFF.

This sequence joins TRBV5-4 and TRBJ2-7; 7 bases agree with TRBD2. V shed 6 bases, J shed 2 bases, and the junction held 11 bases outside the gene matches. This CDR3 has 15 amino acids. The germline CDR1 and CDR2 sequences are SGHNT and YYREEE (reference sequence). DNA for the CDR3: TGTGCCAGCATACCCGAAGAGCGGGACCCCTACGAGCAGTACTTC. Its protein is CASIPEERDPYEQYF. Full variable domain (rest looked up from reference TRBV5-4 and TRBJ2-7): ETGVTQSPTHLIKTRGQQVTLRCSSQSGHNTVSWYQQALGQGPQFIFQYYREEENGRGNFPPRFSGLQFPNYSSELNVNALELDDSALYLCASIPEERDPYEQYFGPGTRLTVT.